This passage covers 12 T cell receptor beta chains from one sample sequenced in a study of preoperative IRX-2 immunotherapy in early breast cancer. The assay was immunoSEQ multiplex PCR, and TCRdb's table has in-frame clones only and misses some. This table has some 19,000 clones, around four fifths appearing once. Treatment defined: preoperative locoregional IRX-2 cytokine immunotherapy. Source: lymph node tissue, taken after IRX-2 immunotherapy. The source is a human donor with breast cancer.

The V call is TRBV5-1, the J call TRBJ1-4; a possible D gene is TRBD1 (6 bases). The CDR3 loop spans 14 amino acids. The germline V gene has CDR1 SGHRS and CDR2 YFSETQ. V lost 4 bases, J lost 9 bases, and 16 bases lay in between. The CDR3 nucleotides read TGCGCCAGCAGCCCCAGGGGAGGGGGTAAAAAACTGTTTTTT. Translation gives CASSPRGGGKKLFF.

V and J are TRBV18 and TRBJ1-2; weak D call: TRBD1 (5 bases). CDR3 length: 13 amino acids. Trimming took 2 bases from V and 4 from J, leaving 8 bases between them. The germline V gene encodes CDR1 KGHSH and CDR2 LQKENI. In nucleotides, the CDR3 is TGTGCCAGCTCACCAGGGGCCCCCTATGGCTACACCTTC. Protein sequence: CASSPGAPYGYTF. Based on the CDR3 plus reference TRBV18 and TRBJ1-2, the full variable domain is NAGVMQNPRHLVRRRGQEARLRCSPMKGHSHVYWYRQLPEEGLKFMVYLQKENIIDESGMPKERFSAEFPKEGPSILRIQQVVRGDSAAYFCASSPGAPYGYTFGSGTRLTVV.

This chain uses TRBV10-3 with TRBJ1-3, with D hard to call. With 0 bases removed from V and 4 bases from J, the gap between germline ends came to 13 bases. The CDR3 has 16 amino acids. The germline V gene has CDR1 ENHRY and CDR2 SYGVKD. In DNA, the CDR3 is TGTGCCATCAGTGAGTCGTTTCGAATATCCGGAAACACCATATATTTT. Protein: CAISESFRISGNTIYF.

This clone was detected a few times. CDR3: CATSSRQGTDTQYF. As DNA, the CDR3 is TGTGCCACCAGCAGTAGACAGGGCACAGATACGCAGTATTTT. The chain links TRBV15 to TRBJ2-3; tentatively, D is TRBD1 (6 bases). V lost 3 bases to trimming and J lost 1 base, with 8 bases between them. This CDR3 is 14 amino acids long. Germline V gene sequence: CDR1 LNHNV, CDR2 YYDKDF (reference sequence).

V usage is TRBV19 and J usage is TRBJ1-2; D is perhaps TRBD1 (5 bases). Trimming left V 0 bases short and J 13 bases short, with 15 bases between. The CDR3 spans 13 residues. Germline loops: CDR1 LNHDA, CDR2 SQIVND (reference sequence). CDR3 DNA sequence: TGTGCCAGTAGTATAGATCGGGACGGATCGTTCACCTTC. Protein product: CASSIDRDGSFTF.

In this sample, this clone turned up a few times. This chain links TRBV18 with TRBJ2-3; D is ambiguous. The CDR3 is 12 amino acids. V lost 2 bases to trimming and J lost 6 bases, with 6 bases between them. CDR1 is KGHSH and CDR2 is LQKENI in the germline V gene. CDR3 coding DNA: TGTGCCAGCTCACCAGAGATGGATACGCAGTATTTT. Translation: CASSPEMDTQYF.

CDR3 coding DNA: TGTGCCAGCCTCAACTTTAACGAGCAGTACTTC. Its protein product is CASLNFNEQYF. J is TRBJ2-7 and V is TRBV6-7; D not certain. TRBV6-7 is assigned to the ORF class and has an uncertain function. V lost 8 bases and J 5 bases, leaving 10 bases between the germline ends. CDR3 length equals 11 residues.

The chain recombines TRBV11-3 with TRBJ1-3; possible D gene TRBD1, 6 bases. CDR1 and CDR2 (germline): SGHNT, YENEEA. This CDR3 has 19 residues. V was shortened by 6 bases and J by 2 bases, with 26 bases between the two germline ends. The CDR3 protein is CASRSAQGYQLRTGNTIYF. The CDR3 nucleotides are TGTGCCAGCAGGTCCGCTCAGGGGTATCAGCTTAGGACTGGAAACACCATATATTTT.

V gene TRBV6-8 combines with J gene TRBJ2-1; TRBD1 matches at 9 bases. This CDR3 spans 15 amino acids. The V gene's germline CDR1 is MNHGY and CDR2 SAAAGT. V gave up 4 bases and J gave up 12 bases; unmatched junction bases: 13. CDR3 protein: CASSSRDRAKAPQFF. CDR3 bases: TGTGCCAGCAGTTCTCGGGACAGGGCAAAAGCGCCGCAGTTCTTC.

The V and J genes are TRBV29-1 and TRBJ1-2; D is possibly TRBD1 (6 bases). Between the trimmed V and J ends, which lost 4 bases and 0 bases, there was a span of 9 bases. The CDR3 sequence is 13 residues long. Germline CDR1 is SQVTM and CDR2 is ANQGSEA. CDR3 sequence: CSVAAGANYGYTF. CDR3 bases: TGCAGCGTTGCGGCAGGGGCTAACTATGGCTACACCTTC.

The chain uses TRBV18 and TRBJ1-2; 8 nucleotides agree with TRBD1. The CDR3 runs to 15 residues. The ends lost 2 bases at V and 2 bases at J; junction bases unmatched: 4. The germline V gene has CDR1 KGHSH and CDR2 LQKENI. CDR3: CASSPTGQVNYGYTF. For the CDR3, the DNA is TGTGCCAGCTCACCAACGGGACAGGTGAACTATGGCTACACCTTC.

The chain is built from TRBV29-1 and TRBJ1-2; 11 nucleotides agree with TRBD1. This CDR3 has 15 residues. Germline values: CDR1 SQVTM, CDR2 ANQGSEA. Germline trimming cut 7 bases from V and 7 bases from J; bases unmatched to any gene: 14. The CDR3 coding sequence is TGCAGCGCTGCTGGACAGGGGGCGCCCGTAGCTGGCTACACCTTC. This translates into CSAAGQGAPVAGYTF.